The clone carrying this TCR beta chain appeared once. Germline values: CDR1 MNHEY, CDR2 SMNVEV (reference sequence). The CDR3 is made up of 13 amino acids. V lost 4 bases to trimming and J lost 7 bases; unmatched junction nucleotides: 3. Authors' data handling: The authors estimated nucleated cell counts from reference gene primer amplification. This table comes from immunoSEQ multiplex PCR, and its TCRdb copy is limited to in-frame clones, with some not included. V and J calls and clone size follow that table, whereas D and trimming were derived from the DNA. This sample has 65,000 to 90,000 clones, with roughly nine tenths found just once. The record originates from a study of blood T cell repertoires in COVID-19. Study background: COVID-19 samples from acute and convalescent phases originated in the United States, Italy and Spain. PBMCs, B-cell-depleted T cells, or T cells provided the cDNA or gDNA that made up the material.

The chain joins TRBV27 to TRBJ1-1; TRBD1 matches 10 bases. The clonotype originates from a man younger than 45 with acute or convalescent COVID-19. The sequencing input was peripheral blood. The DNA for the CDR3 is TGTGCCAGCAGTTGGACAGGGGGAGGTGAAGCTTTCTTT. Encoded protein: CASSWTGGGEAFF.